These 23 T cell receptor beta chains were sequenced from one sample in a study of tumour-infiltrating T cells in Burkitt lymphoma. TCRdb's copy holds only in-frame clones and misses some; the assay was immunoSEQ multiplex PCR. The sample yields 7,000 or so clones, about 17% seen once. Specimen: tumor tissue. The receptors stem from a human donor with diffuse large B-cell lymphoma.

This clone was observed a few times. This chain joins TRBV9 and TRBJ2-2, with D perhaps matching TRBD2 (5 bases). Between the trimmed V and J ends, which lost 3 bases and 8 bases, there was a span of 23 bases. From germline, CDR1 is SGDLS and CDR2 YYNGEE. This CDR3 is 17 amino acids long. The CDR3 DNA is TGTGCCAGCAGCGCCCACACTAGACCGAGCGGTCCTGGGGAGCTGTTTTTT. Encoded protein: CASSAHTRPSGPGELFF. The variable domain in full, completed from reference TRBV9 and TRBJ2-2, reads DSGVTQTPKHLITATGQRVTLRCSPRSGDLSVYWYQQSLDQGLQFLIQYYNGEERAKGNILERFSAQQFPDLHSELNLSSLELGDSALYFCASSAHTRPSGPGELFFGEGSRLTVL.

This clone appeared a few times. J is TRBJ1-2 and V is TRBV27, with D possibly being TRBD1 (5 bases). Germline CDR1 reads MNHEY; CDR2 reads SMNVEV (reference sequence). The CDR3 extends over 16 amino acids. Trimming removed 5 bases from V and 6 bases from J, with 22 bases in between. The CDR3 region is CASSPLQAGRTHGYTF. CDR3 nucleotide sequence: TGTGCCAGCAGTCCTCTACAGGCGGGTAGGACTCATGGCTACACCTTC.

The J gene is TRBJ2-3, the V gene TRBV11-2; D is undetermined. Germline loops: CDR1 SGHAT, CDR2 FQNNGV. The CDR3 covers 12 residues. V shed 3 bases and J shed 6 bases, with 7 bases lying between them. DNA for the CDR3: TGTGCCAGCAGCTTTCCAATCGATACGCAGTATTTT. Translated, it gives CASSFPIDTQYF.

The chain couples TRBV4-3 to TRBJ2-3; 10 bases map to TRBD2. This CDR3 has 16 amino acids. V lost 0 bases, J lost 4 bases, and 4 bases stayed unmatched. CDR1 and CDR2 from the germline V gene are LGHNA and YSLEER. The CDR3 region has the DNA TGCGCCAGCAGCCAAGAGGTGAGCGGGAGGGCAGATACGCAGTATTTT. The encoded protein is CASSQEVSGRADTQYF.

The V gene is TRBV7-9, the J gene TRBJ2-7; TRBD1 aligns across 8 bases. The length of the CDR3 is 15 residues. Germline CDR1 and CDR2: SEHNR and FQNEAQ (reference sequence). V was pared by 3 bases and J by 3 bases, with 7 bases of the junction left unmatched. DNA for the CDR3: TGTGCCAGCAGCTTCTCCGGACAGGGATTCTACGAGCAGTACTTC. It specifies CASSFSGQGFYEQYF.

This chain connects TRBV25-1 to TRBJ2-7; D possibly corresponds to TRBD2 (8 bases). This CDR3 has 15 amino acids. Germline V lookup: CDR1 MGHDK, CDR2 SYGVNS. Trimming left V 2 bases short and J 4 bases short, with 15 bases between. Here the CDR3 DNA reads TGTGCCAGCAGTGAACCGGGAGGGGGCGGGTACGAGCAGTACTTC. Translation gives CASSEPGGGGYEQYF.

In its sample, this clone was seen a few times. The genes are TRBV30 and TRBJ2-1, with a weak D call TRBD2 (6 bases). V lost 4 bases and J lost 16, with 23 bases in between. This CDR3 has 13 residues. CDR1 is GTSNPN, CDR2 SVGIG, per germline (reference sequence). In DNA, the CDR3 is TGTGCCTGGACGAGGGGTAGTCGGGAGATCGGCTTCTTC. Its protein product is CAWTRGSREIGFF.

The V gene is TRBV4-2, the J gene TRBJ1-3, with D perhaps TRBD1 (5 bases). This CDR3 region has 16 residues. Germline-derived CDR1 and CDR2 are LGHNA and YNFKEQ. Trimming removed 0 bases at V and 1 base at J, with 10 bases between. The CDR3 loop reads CASSQDSRGSGNTIYF. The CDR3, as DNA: TGTGCCAGCAGCCAAGATTCCCGGGGGTCTGGAAACACCATATATTTT.

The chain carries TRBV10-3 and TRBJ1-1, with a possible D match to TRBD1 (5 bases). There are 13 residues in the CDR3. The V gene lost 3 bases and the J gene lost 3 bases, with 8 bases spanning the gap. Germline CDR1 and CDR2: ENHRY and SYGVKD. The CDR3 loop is CAISDREDTEAFF. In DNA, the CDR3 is TGTGCCATCAGTGACAGGGAGGACACTGAAGCTTTCTTT.

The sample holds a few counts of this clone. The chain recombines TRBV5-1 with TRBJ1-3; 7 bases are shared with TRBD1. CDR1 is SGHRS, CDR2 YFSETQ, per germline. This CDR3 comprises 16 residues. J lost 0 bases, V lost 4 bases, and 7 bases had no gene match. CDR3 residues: CASSISGTDSGNTIYF. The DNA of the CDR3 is TGCGCCAGCAGCATTTCCGGGACAGACTCTGGAAACACCATATATTTT.

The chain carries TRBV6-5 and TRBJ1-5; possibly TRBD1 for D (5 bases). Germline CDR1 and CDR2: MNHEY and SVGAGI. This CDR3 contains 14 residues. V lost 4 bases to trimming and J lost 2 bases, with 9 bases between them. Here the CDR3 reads CASSFDSRNQPQHF. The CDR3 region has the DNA TGTGCCAGCAGTTTCGACAGTCGCAATCAGCCCCAGCATTTT.

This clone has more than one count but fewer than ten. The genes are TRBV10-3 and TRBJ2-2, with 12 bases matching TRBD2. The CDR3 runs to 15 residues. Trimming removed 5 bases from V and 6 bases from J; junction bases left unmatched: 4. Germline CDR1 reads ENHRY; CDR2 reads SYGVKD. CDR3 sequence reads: CAISLAGGPSGELFF. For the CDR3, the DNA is TGTGCCATCAGTCTAGCGGGAGGGCCCTCCGGGGAGCTGTTTTTT.

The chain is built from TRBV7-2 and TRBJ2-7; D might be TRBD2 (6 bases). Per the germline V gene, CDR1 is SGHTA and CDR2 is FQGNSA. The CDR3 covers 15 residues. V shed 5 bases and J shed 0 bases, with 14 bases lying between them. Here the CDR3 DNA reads TGTGCCAGCAGCCGAAACCCCGGGAGCTCCTACGAGCAGTACTTC. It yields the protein CASSRNPGSSYEQYF.

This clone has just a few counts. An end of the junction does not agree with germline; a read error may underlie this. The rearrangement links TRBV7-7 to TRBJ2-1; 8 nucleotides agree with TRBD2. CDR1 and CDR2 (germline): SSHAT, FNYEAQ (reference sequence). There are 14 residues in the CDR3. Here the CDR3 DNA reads TGTGCTAGCAGCGTTAGCGGGACTGGGAATGAGCAGTTCTTC. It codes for CASSVSGTGNEQFF.

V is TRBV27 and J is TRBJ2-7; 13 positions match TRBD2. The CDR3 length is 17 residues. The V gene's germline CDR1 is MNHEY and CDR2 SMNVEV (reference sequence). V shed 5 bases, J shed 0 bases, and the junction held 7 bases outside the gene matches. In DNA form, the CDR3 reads TGTGCCAGCAGTAGGACTAGCGGGAGTATGAGCTCCTACGAGCAGTACTTC. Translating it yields CASSRTSGSMSSYEQYF.

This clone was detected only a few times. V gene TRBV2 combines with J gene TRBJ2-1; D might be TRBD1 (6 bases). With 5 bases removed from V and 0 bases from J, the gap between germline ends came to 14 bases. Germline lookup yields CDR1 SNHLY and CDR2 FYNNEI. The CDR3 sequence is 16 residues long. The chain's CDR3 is CASSSTGTSSYNEQFF. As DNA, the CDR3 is TGTGCCAGCAGTTCCACCGGGACAAGCTCCTACAATGAGCAGTTCTTC.

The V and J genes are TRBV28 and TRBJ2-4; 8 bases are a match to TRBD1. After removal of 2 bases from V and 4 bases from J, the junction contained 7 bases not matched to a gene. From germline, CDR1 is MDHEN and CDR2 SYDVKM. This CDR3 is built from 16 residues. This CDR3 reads CASSLPGQGPKNIQYF. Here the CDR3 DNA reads TGTGCCAGCAGTTTACCCGGACAGGGCCCTAAAAACATTCAGTACTTC. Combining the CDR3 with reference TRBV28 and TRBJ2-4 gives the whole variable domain DVKVTQSSRYLVKRTGEKVFLECVQDMDHENMFWYRQDPGLGLRLIYFSYDVKMKEKGDIPEGYSVSREKKERFSLILESASTNQTSMYLCASSLPGQGPKNIQYFGAGTRLSVL.

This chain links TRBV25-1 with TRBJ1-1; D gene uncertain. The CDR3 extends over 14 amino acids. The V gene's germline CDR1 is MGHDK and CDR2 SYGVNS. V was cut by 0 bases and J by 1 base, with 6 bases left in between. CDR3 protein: CASSEYLENTEAFF. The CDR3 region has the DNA TGTGCCAGCAGTGAATATCTGGAGAACACTGAAGCTTTCTTT.

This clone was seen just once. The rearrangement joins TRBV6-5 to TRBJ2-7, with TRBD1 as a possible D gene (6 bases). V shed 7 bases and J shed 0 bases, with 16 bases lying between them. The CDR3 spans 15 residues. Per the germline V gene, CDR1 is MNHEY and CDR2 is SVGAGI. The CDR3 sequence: CASNGEGGSSYEQYF. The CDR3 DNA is TGTGCCAGCAATGGGGAAGGGGGAAGCTCCTACGAGCAGTACTTC.

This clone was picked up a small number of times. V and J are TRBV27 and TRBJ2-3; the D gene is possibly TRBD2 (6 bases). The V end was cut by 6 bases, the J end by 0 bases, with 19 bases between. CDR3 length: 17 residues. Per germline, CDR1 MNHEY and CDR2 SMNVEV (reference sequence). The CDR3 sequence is CASSQTSPGTSTDTQYF. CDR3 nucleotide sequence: TGTGCCAGCAGCCAAACTAGCCCCGGGACTAGCACAGATACGCAGTATTTT.

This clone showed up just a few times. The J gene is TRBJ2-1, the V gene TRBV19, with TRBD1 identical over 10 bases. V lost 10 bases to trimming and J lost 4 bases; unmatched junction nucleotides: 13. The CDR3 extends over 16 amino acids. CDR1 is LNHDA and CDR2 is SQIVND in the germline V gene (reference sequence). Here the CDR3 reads CATGPGTGVAYNEQFF. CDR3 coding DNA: TGTGCCACCGGTCCCGGGACAGGGGTCGCTTACAATGAGCAGTTCTTC.

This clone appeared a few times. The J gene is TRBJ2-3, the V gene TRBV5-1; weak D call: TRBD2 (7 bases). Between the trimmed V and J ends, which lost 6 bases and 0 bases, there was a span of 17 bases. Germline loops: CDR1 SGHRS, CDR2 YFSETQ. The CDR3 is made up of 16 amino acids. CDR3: CASTRGASGSTDTQYF. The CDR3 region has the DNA TGCGCCAGCACTCGGGGGGCTAGCGGTAGCACAGATACGCAGTATTTT. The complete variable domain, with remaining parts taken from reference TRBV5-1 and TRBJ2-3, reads KAGVTQTPRYLIKTRGQQVTLSCSPISGHRSVSWYQQTPGQGLQFLFEYFSETQRNKGNFPGRFSGRQFSNSRSEMNVSTLELGDSALYLCASTRGASGSTDTQYFGPGTRLTVL.

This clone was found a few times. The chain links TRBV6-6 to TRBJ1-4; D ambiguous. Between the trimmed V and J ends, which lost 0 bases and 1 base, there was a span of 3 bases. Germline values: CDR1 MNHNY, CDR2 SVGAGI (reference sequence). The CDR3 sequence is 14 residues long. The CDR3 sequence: CASSYSGTNEKLFF. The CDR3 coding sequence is TGTGCCAGCAGTTACTCAGGAACTAATGAAAAACTGTTTTTT.